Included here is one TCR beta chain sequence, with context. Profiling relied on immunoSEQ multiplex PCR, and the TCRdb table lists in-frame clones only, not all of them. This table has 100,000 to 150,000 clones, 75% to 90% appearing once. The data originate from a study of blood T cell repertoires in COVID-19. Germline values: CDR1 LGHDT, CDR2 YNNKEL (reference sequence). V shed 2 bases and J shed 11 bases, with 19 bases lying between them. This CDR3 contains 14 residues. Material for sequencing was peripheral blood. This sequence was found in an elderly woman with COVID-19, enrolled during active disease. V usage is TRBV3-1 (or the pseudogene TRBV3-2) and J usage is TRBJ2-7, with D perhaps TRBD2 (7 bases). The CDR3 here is CASSQSSGKGGEYF. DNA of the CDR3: TGTGCCAGCAGCCAATCAAGCGGGAAGGGGGGGGAGTACTTC.